What follows are 5 T cell receptor beta chains derived from one specimen sequenced in a study of Ad26.COV2.S vaccination and SARS-CoV-2 variants. Treatment given: 15 to 20 received Ad26.COV2.S at low or high dose, single or two shots; roughly 5 received placebo; per-sample allocation not given. The samples were gathered on day 63 after the first injection of vaccine or placebo. Assay: immunoSEQ multiplex PCR; the TCRdb copy retains only in-frame clones and omits some. Altogether about 400,000 clones are present, approximately 89% being singletons, with the ten largest covering under 2%. Sequences were derived from peripheral blood, sampled in a trial of Ad26.COV2.S vaccine versus placebo. The receptor set was obtained from a person between 18 and 59 years old who received the Ad26.COV2.S COVID-19 vaccine or a placebo.

With respect to this clone: One junction end disagrees with the germline gene, perhaps due to a read error. The chain uses TRBV6-5 and TRBJ1-2; no clear D gene. The CDR3 extends over 14 amino acids. Germline CDR1 and CDR2: MNHEY and SVGAGI. CDR3 in amino acids: CASSPPSRFYGYTF. In DNA form, the CDR3 reads TGTGCCAGCAGTCCCCCTTCCCGGTTCTATGGTTACACCTTC.

This clone showed up just once. The chain uses TRBV30 and TRBJ2-3; 8 bases are shared with TRBD2. Losses at the gene ends were 0 bases for V and 10 bases for J; bases not matched to a gene: 12. CDR3 length equals 15 residues. From germline, CDR1 is GTSNPN and CDR2 SVGIG (reference sequence). Here the CDR3 DNA reads TGTGCCTGGAGTGTAGGTGGACTAGCAAGTCCGGCGCAGTATTTT. It codes for CAWSVGGLASPAQYF.

A remark on this clone: This sample also contains other DNA sequences that code for the same CDR3. The chain carries TRBV11-3 and TRBJ2-3; 11 nucleotides align to TRBD2. The V gene's germline CDR1 is SGHNT and CDR2 YENEEA. The J segment lost 0 bases and the V segment lost 4 bases, leaving 3 bases of the junction unmatched. This CDR3 comprises 16 residues. The CDR3 sequence is CASSSGTSGSTDTQYF. CDR3 coding DNA: TGTGCCAGCAGCTCCGGGACTAGCGGTAGCACAGATACGCAGTATTTT.

The chain combines TRBV19 with TRBJ1-5; possible D gene TRBD1, 5 bases. The CDR3 is 15 amino acids. V lost 6 bases to trimming and J lost 7 bases, with 19 bases between them. Germline CDR1 is LNHDA and CDR2 is SQIVND (reference sequence). Here the CDR3 reads CASSRGTAFTQPQHF. The DNA for the CDR3 is TGTGCCAGTAGCCGTGGGACTGCCTTTACGCAGCCCCAGCATTTT.

This sequence joins TRBV4-3 and TRBJ1-6; 10 bases are shared with TRBD1. The CDR3 loop spans 15 amino acids. J was trimmed by 10 bases and V by 3 bases; bases with no gene match: 6. Germline V gene lookup returns CDR1 LGHNA and CDR2 YSLEER. CDR3 coding DNA: TGCGCCAGCAGCCAGGACCGGGACAGGGGATCACCCCTCCACTTT. Amino acid sequence: CASSQDRDRGSPLHF.